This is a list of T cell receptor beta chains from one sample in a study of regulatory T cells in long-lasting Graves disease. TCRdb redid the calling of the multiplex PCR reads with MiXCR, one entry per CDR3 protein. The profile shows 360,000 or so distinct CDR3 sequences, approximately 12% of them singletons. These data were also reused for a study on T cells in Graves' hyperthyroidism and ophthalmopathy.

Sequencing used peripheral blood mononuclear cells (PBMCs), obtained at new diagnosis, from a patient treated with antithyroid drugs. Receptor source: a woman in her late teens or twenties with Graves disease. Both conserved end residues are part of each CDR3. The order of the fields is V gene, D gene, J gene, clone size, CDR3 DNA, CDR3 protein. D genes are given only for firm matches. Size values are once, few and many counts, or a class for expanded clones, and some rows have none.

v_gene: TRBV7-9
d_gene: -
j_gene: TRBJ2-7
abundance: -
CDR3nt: TGTGCCAGCAGCCACCTCACCGAGCAGTACTTC
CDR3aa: CASSHLTEQYF

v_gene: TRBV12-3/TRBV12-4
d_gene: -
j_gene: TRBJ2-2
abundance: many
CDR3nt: TGTGCCAGCAGTTCCGGGACGCTAATCGAACGACTCCCCCATTTTAACACCGGGGAGCTGTTTTTT
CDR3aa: CASSSGTLIERLPHFNTGELFF

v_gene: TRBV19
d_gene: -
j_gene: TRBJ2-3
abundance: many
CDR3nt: TGTGCCAGTACTCGGGACTTCCCGGGTGGCACAGATACGCAGTATTTT
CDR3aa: CASTRDFPGGTDTQYF

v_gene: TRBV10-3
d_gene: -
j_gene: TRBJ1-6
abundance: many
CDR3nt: TGTGCCATCAGTGACCTTGGCCCCCGGGAGAATTCACCCCTCCACTTT
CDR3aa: CAISDLGPRENSPLHF

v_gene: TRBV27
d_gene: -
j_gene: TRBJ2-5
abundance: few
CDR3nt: TGTGCCAGCAGTTTATCAAGGGGGGAGACCCAGTACTTC
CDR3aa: CASSLSRGETQYF

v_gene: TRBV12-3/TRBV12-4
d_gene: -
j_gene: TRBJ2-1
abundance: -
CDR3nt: TGTGCCAGCAGCCAGAGGGCATACAATGAGCAGTTCTTC
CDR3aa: CASSQRAYNEQFF

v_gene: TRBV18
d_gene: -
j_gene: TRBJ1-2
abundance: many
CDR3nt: TGTGCCAGCTCACTCCGGACGGCGCTAAACTATGGCTACACCTTC
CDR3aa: CASSLRTALNYGYTF

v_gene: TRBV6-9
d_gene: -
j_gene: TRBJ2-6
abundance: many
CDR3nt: TGTGCCAGCAGTTCAGGGGGGAGAGCTGGGGCCAACGTCCTGACTTTC
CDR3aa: CASSSGGRAGANVLTF

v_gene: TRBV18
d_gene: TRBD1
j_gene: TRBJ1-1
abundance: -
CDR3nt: TGTGCCAGCTCCCCGACGGGACAGTTGAACACTGAAGCTTTCTTT
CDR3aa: CASSPTGQLNTEAFF

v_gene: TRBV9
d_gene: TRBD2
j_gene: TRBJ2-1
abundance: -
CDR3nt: TGTGCCAGCAGCCTTACTAGCGGGAGCTACTACAATGAGCAGTTCTTC
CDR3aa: CASSLTSGSYYNEQFF

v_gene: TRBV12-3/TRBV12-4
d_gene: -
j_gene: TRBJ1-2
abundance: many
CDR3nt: TGTGCCAGCAGTCTCGACAGACGATGGCATGGCTACACCTTC
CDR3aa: CASSLDRRWHGYTF

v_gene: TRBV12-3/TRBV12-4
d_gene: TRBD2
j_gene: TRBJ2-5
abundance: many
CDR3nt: TGTGCCAGCAGTCCGGAGGGCGACGTTAGCGGGAGCGGAGAGACCCAGTACTTC
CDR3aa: CASSPEGDVSGSGETQYF

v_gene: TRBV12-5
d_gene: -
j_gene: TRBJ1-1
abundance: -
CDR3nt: TGTGCTAGTGGTTGGACCACTGAAGCTTTCTTT
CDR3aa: CASGWTTEAFF

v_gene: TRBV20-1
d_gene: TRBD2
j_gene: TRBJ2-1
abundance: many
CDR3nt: TGCAGTGCTAGAGCTATTCCAGCGGGAGTCCCTGATAATGAGCAGTTCTTC
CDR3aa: CSARAIPAGVPDNEQFF

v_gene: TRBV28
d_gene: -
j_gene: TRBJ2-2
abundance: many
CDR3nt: TGTGCCAGCAGTCTTTGGCGGACCGGGGAGCTGTTTTTT
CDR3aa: CASSLWRTGELFF

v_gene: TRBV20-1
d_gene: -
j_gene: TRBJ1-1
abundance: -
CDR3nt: TGCAGTGCCGATACCGGGACCGCGAACACTGAAGCTTTCTTT
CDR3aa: CSADTGTANTEAFF

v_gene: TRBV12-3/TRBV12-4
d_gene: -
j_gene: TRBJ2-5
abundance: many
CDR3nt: TGTGCCAGCAGTTTCGGGAGAGAACAAGAGACCCAGTACTTC
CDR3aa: CASSFGREQETQYF

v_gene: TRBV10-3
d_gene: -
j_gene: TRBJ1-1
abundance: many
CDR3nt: TGTGCCACCCGGAAACCCCGGGACAACACTGAAGCTTTCTTT
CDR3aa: CATRKPRDNTEAFF

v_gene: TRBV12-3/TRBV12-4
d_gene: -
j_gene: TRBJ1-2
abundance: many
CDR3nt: TGTGCCAGCAGCAGAACCGACAGGTACTATGGCTACACCTTC
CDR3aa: CASSRTDRYYGYTF

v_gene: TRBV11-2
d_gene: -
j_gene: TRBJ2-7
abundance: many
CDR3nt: TGTGCCAGCAGCTTCGATCGGGCCTACGAGCAGTACTTC
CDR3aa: CASSFDRAYEQYF

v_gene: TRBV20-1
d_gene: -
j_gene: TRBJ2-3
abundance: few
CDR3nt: TGCAGTGCTACGACAGAGATCACAGATACGCAGTATTTT
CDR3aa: CSATTEITDTQYF

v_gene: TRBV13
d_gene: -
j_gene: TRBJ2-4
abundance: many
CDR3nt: TGTGCCAGCAGCCCCACTAATCCCGAAAACATTCAGTACTTC
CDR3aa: CASSPTNPENIQYF

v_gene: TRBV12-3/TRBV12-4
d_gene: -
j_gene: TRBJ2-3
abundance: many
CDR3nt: TGTGCCAGCAGGGTCGGTCTGGCCACAGATACGCAGTATTTT
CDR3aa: CASRVGLATDTQYF

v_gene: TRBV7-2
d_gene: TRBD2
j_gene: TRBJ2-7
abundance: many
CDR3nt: TGTGCCAGCAGCTTGGGAGCTAGCGGTGCCTACGAGCAGTACTTC
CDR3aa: CASSLGASGAYEQYF

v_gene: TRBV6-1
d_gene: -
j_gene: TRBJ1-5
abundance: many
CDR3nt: TGTGCCAGCAGTCGGGACGGCTACAATCAGCCCCAGCATTTT
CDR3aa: CASSRDGYNQPQHF

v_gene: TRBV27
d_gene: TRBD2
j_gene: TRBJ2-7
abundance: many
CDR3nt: TGTGCCAGCAGTACGGCTAGCGGGAACGAGCAGTACTTC
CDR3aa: CASSTASGNEQYF

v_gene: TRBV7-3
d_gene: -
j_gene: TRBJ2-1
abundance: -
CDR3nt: TGTGCCAGCAGCTTAGATCTGAATGAGCAGTTCTTC
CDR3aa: CASSLDLNEQFF

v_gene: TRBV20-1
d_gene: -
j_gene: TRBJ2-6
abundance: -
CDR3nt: TGCGGTGCCAGGGTGGGAGCTGGGGCCAACGTCCTGACTTTC
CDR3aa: CGARVGAGANVLTF

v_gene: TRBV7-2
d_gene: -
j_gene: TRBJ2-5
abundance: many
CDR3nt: TGTGCCAGCAGCTCAATGCAGGGCGGCCAAGAGACCCAGTACTTC
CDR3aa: CASSSMQGGQETQYF

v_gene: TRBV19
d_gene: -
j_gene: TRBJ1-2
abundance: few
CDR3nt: TGTGCCAGTAGTATAGTGGAGGACATCTACACCTTC
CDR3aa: CASSIVEDIYTF

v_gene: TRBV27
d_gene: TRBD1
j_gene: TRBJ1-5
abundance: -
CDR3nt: TGTGCCAGCAGCCCCCAATGGGCAGGGGGCGCGAGCAATCAGCCCCAGCATTTT
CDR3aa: CASSPQWAGGASNQPQHF

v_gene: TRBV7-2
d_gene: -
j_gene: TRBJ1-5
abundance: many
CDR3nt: TGTGCCAGCACCTTACCACGGTCGGGGCAGCCCCAGCATTTT
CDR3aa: CASTLPRSGQPQHF

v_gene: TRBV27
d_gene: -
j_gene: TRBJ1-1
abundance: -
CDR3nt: TGTGCCAGCAGTCCGGGTCTTCAGGACACTGAAGCTTTCTTT
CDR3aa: CASSPGLQDTEAFF

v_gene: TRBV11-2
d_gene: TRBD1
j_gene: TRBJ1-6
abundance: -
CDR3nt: TGTGCCAGCAGCTTAGTCAAGGGGGCCGCAAATTCACCCCTCCACTTT
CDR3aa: CASSLVKGAANSPLHF

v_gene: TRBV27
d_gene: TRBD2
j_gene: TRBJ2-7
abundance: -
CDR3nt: TGTGCCAGCAGTTTATATCCGGGACTAGCGGGAATCAACGAGCAGTACTTC
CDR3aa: CASSLYPGLAGINEQYF

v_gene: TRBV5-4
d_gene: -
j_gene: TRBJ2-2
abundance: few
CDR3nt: TGTGCCAGCAGCTTGGGAGGACAGTCCTGGAGTTTGGAGCTGTTTTTT
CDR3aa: CASSLGGQSWSLELFF

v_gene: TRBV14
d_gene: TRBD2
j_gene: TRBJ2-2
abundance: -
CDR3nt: TGTGCCAGCAGCCAAGATCGGACTAGCGGGCGGACCCGCGGGGAGCTGTTTTTT
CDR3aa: CASSQDRTSGRTRGELFF

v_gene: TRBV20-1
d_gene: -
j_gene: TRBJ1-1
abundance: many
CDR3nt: TGCAGTGAGGAGGGAGAAACTGAAGCTTTCTTT
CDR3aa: CSEEGETEAFF

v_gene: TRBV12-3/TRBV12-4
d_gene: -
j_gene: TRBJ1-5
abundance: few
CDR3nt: TGTGCCAGCGGCCGACGGGAGACCCAATTGGTTCAGCCCCAGCATTTT
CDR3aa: CASGRRETQLVQPQHF

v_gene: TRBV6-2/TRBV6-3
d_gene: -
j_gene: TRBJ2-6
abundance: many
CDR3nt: TGTGCCAGCTTCACAGTTGCCGGGACCCTGAAACACTCTGGGGCCAACGTCCTGACTTTC
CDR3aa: CASFTVAGTLKHSGANVLTF

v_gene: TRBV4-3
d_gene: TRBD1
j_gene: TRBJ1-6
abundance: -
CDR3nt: TGCGCCAGCAGCCAAGAGAGGACAGGGGGCGAGTCCTATAATTCACCCCTCCACTTT
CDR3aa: CASSQERTGGESYNSPLHF